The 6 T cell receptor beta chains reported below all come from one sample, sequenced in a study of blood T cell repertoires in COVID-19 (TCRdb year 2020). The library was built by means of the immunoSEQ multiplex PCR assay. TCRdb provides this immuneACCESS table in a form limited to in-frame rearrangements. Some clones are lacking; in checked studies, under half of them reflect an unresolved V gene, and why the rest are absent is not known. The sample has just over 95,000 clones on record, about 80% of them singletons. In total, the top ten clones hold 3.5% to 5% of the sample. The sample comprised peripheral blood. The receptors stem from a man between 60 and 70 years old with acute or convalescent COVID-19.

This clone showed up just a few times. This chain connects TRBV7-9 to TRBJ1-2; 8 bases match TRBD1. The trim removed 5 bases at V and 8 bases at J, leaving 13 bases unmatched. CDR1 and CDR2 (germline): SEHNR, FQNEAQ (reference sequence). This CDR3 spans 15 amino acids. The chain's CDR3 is CASSLPGQEGYGYTF. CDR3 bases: TGTGCCAGCAGCCTCCCGGGACAGGAGGGATACGGCTACACCTTC.

CDR3 protein: CASSSSGSAPNEQFF. CDR3 in DNA: TGTGCCAGCAGTTCTAGCGGGAGTGCCCCCAATGAGCAGTTCTTC. The rearrangement joins TRBV6-5 to TRBJ2-1; TRBD2 agrees at 10 bases. The V and J ends lost 4 bases and 6 bases, in that order; junction bases with no gene match: 6. This CDR3 comprises 15 residues. In germline, CDR1 is MNHEY, CDR2 SVGAGI.

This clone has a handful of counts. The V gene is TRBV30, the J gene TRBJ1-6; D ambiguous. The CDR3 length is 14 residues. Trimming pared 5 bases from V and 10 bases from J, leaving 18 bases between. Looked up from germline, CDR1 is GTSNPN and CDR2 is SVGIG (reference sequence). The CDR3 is CAWDTAGPRSPLHF. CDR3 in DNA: TGTGCCTGGGATACAGCGGGCCCTAGGTCACCCCTCCACTTT. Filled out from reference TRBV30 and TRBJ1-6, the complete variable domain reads SQTIHQWPATLVQPVGSPLSLECTVEGTSNPNLYWYRQAAGRGLQLLFYSVGIGQISSEVPQNLSASRPQDRQFILSSKKLLLSDSGFYLCAWDTAGPRSPLHFGNGTRLTVT.

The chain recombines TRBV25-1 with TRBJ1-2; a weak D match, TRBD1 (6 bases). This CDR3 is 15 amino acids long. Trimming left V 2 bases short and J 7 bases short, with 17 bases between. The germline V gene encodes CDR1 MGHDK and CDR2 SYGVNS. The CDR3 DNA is TGTGCCAGCAGTGAACCCCCGGCACAGGGTGGTGGCTACACCTTC. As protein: CASSEPPAQGGGYTF.

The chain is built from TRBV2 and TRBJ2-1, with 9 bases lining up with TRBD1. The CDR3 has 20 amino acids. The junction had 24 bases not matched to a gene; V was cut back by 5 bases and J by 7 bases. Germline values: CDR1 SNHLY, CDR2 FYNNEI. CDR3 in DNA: TGTGCCAGCAGTAGTCACGGGACAGGGTTTTTTCGGGAATTGGGAAATGAGCAGTTCTTC. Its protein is CASSSHGTGFFRELGNEQFF.

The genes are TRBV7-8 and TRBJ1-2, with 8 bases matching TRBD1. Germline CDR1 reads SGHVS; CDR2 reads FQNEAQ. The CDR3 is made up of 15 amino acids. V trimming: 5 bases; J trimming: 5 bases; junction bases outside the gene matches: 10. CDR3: CASSTTTGAGYGYTF. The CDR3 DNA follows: TGTGCCAGCAGCACAACGACAGGGGCAGGGTATGGCTACACCTTC.